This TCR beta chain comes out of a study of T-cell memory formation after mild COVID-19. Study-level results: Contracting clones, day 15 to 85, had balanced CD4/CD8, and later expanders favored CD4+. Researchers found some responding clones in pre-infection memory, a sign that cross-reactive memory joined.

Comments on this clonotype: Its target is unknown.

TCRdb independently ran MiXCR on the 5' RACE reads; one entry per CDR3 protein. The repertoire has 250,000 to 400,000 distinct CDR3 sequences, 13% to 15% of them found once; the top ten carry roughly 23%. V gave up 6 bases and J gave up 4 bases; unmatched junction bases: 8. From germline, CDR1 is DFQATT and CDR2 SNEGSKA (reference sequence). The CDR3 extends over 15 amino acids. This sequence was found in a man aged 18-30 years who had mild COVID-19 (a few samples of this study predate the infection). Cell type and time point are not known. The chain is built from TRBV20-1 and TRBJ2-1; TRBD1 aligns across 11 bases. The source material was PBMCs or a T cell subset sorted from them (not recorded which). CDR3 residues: CSARTGTGGYNEQFF. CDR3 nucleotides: TGCAGTGCCCGAACCGGGACAGGGGGTTACAATGAGCAGTTCTTC.